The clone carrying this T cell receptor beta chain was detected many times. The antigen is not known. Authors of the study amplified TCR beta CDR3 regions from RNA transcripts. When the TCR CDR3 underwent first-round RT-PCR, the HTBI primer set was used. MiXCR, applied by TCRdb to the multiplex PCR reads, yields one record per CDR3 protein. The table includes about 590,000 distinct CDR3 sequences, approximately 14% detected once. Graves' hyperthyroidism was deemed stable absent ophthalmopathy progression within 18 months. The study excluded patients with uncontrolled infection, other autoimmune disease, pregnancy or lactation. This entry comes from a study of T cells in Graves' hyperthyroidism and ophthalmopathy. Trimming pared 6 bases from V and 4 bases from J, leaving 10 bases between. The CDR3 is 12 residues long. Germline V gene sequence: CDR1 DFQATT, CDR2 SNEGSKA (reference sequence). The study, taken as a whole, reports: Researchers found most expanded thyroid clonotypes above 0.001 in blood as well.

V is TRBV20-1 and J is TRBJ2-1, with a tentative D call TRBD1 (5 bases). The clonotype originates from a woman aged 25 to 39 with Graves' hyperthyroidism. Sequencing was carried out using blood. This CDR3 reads CSAARTYNEQFF. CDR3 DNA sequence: TGCAGTGCGGCCAGGACATACAATGAGCAGTTCTTC.